The text below deals with one TCR beta chain. Its antigen remains unidentified. The CDR3 extends over 15 amino acids. Germline V gene lookup returns CDR1 MNHEY and CDR2 SMNVEV (reference sequence). Between the trimmed V and J ends, which lost 0 bases and 0 bases, there was a span of 8 bases. Together with a sample-barcoded 5' primer, a J-beta primer mix was included in a second PCR lasting about 6 to 12 cycles. TCRdb itself ran the 5' RACE reads through MiXCR, one entry per CDR3 protein. The sample has roughly 1,800,000 distinct CDR3 sequences; about 50% are singletons. This sample stems from a study of blood T cells in healthy people across ages. Notes on the study in general: Diversity was higher, and naive CD4+ cells more numerous, in long-lived donors than in aged donors.

The TCR sequence derives from a middle-aged woman in good health. Sequenced: blood. The J gene is TRBJ1-2, the V gene TRBV27; D uncertain. The DNA of the CDR3 is TGTGCCAGCAGTTTATCGGGCCGGTCTAACTATGGCTACACCTTC. This sequence encodes CASSLSGRSNYGYTF.